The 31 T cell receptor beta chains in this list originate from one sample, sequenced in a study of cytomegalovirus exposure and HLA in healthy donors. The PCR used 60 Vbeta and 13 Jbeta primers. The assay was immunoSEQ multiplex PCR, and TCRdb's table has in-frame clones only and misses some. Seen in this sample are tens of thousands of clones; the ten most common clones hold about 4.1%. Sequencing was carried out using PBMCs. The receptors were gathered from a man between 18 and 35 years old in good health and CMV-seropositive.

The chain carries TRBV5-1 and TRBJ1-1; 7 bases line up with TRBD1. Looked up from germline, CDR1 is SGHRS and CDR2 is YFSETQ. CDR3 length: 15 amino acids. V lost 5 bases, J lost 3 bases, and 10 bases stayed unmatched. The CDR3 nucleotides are TGCGCCAGCAGAGATCTCAAGGGGGCTGACACTGAAGCTTTCTTT. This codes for CASRDLKGADTEAFF.

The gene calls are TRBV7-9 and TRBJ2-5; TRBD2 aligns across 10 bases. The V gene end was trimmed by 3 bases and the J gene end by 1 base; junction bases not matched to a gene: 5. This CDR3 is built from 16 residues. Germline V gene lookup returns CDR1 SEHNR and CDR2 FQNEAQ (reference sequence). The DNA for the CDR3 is TGTGCCAGCAGCTTCCCTAGCGGGAGTGGCCAAGAGACCCAGTACTTC. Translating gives CASSFPSGSGQETQYF.

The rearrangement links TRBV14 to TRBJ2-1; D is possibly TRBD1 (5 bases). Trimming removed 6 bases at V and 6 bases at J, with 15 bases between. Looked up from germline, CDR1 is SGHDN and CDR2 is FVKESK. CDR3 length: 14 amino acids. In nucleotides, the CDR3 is TGTGCCAGCAGGACCACGACAGTTCGCAATGAGCAGTTCTTC. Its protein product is CASRTTTVRNEQFF.

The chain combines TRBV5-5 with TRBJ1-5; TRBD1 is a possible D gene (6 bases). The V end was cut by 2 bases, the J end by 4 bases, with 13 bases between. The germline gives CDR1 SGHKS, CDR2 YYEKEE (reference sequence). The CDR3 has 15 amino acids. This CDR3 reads CASSLDGQPNQPQHF. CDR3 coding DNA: TGTGCCAGCAGCTTAGACGGACAGCCGAATCAGCCCCAGCATTTT.

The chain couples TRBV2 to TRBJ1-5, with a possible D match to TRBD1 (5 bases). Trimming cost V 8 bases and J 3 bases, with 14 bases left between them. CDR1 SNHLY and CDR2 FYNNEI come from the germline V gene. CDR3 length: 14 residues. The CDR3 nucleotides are TGTGCCAGCCGCGATCAGGGTTCCAATCAGCCCCAGCATTTT. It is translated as CASRDQGSNQPQHF.

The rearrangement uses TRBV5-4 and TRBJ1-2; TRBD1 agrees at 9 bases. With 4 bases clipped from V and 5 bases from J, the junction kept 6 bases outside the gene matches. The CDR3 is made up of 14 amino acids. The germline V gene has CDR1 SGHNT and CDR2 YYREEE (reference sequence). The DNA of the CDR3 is TGTGCCAGCAGCCAAAGGGACAGGGCGTATGGCTACACCTTC. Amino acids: CASSQRDRAYGYTF.

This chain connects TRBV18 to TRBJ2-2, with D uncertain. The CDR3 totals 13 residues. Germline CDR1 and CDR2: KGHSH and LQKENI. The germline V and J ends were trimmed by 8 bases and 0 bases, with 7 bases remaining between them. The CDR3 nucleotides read TGTGCCAGCACCGACACGAACACCGGGGAGCTGTTTTTT. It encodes CASTDTNTGELFF.

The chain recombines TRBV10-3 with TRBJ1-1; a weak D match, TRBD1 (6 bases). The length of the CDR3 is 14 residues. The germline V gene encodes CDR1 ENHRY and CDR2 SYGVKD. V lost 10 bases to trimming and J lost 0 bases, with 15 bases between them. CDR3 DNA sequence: TGTGCCACACAAGCGACAGGCATGAACACTGAAGCTTTCTTT. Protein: CATQATGMNTEAFF.

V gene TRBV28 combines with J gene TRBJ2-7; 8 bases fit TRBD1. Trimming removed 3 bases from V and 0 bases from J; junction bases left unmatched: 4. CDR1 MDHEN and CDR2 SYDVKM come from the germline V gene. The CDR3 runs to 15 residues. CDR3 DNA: TGTGCCAGCAGTTTCAGGGGGCTCGCCTCCTACGAGCAGTACTTC. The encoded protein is CASSFRGLASYEQYF.

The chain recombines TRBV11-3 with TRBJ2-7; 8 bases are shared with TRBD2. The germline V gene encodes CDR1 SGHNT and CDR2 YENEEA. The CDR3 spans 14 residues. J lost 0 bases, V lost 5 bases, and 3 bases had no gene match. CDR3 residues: CASSPGGASYEQYF. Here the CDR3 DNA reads TGTGCCAGCAGCCCGGGGGGGGCCTCCTACGAGCAGTACTTC.

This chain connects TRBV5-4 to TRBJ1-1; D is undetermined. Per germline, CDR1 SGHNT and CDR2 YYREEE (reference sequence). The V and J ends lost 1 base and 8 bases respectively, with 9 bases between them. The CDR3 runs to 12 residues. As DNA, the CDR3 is TGTGCCAGCAGCTTGATGCTCGGGGAAGCTTTCTTT. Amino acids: CASSLMLGEAFF.

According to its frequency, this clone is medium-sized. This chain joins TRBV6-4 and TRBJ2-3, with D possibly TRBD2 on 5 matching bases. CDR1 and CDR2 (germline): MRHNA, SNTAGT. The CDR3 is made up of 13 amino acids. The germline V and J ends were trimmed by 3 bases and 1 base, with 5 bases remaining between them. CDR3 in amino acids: CASSEAGTDTQYF. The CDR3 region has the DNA TGTGCCAGCAGTGAAGCGGGCACAGATACGCAGTATTTT.

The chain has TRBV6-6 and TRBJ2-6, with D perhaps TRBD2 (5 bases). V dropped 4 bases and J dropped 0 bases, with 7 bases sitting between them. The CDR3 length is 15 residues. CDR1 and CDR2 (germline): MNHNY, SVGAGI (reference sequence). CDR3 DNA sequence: TGTGCCAGCAGTTTCGGGAACTCTGGGGCCAACGTCCTGACTTTC. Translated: CASSFGNSGANVLTF.

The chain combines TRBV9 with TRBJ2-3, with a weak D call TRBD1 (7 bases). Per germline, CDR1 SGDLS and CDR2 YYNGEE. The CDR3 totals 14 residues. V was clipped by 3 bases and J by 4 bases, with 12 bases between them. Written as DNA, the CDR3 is TGTGCCAGCAGCGACCAGGGGGGCCCAGATACGCAGTATTTT. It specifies CASSDQGGPDTQYF.

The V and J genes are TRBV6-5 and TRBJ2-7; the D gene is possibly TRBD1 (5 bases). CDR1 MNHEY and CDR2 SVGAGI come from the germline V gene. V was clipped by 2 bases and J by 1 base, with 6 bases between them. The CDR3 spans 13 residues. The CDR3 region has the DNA TGTGCCAGCAGTTACCAGGGATCCTACGAGCAGTACTTC. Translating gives CASSYQGSYEQYF.

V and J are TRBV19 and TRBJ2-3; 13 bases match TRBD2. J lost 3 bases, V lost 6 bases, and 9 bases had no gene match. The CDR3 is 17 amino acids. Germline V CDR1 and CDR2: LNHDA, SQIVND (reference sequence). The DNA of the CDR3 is TGTGCCAGTAGGCCGGGACTAGCGGGAAGGGTGACAGATACGCAGTATTTT. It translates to CASRPGLAGRVTDTQYF.

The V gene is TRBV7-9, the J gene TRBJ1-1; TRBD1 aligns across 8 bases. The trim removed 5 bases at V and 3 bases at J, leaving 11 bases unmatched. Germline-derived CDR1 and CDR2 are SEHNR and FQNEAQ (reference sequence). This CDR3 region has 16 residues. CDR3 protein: CASSLDRGETDTEAFF. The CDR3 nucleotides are TGTGCCAGCAGCCTTGACAGGGGAGAGACGGACACTGAAGCTTTCTTT.

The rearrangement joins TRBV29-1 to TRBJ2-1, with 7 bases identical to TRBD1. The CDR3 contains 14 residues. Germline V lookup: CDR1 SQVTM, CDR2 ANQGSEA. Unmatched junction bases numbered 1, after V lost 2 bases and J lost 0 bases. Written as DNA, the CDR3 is TGCAGCGTTGAAAAGGGGGCCTCCTACAATGAGCAGTTCTTC. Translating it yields CSVEKGASYNEQFF.

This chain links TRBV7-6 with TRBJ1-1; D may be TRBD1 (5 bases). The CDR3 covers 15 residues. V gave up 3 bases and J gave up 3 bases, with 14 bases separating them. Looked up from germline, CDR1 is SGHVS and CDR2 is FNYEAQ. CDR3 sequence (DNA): TGTGCCAGCAGCTTTACCTCAGCCAGGGACACTGAAGCTTTCTTT. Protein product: CASSFTSARDTEAFF.

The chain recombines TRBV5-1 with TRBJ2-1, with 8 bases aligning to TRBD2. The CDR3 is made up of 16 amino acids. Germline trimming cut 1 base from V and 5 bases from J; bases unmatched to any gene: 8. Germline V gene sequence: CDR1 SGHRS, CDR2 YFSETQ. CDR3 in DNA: TGCGCCAGCAGCTTGTTCGGCGGGGGGACCCACAATGAGCAGTTCTTC. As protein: CASSLFGGGTHNEQFF.

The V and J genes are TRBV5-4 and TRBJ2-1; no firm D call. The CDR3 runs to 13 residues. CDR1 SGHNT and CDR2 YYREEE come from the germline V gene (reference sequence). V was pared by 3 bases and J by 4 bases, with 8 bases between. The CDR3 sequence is CASSSKQYNEQFF. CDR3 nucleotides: TGTGCCAGCAGCTCGAAACAATACAATGAGCAGTTCTTC. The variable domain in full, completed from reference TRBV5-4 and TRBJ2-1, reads ETGVTQSPTHLIKTRGQQVTLRCSSQSGHNTVSWYQQALGQGPQFIFQYYREEENGRGNFPPRFSGLQFPNYSSELNVNALELDDSALYLCASSSKQYNEQFFGPGTRLTVL.

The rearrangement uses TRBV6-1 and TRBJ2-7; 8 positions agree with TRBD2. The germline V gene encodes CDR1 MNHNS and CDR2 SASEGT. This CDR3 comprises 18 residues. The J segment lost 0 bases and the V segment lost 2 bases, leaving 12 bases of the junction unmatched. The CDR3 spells CASSELGSGRIFSYEQYF. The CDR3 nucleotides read TGTGCCAGCAGTGAACTAGGCAGCGGGAGAATCTTCTCCTACGAGCAGTACTTC.

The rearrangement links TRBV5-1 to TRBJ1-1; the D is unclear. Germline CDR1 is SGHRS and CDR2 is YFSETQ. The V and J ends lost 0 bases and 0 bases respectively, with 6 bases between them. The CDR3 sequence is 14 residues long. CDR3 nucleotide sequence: TGCGCCAGCAGCTTGGGGCAGATGAACACTGAAGCTTTCTTT. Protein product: CASSLGQMNTEAFF.

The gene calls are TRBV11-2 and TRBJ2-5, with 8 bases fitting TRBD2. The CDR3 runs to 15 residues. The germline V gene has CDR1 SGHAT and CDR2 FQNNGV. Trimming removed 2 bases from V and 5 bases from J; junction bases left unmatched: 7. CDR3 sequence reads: CASSLSSGGGETQYF. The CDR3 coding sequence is TGTGCCAGCAGCTTATCGAGCGGGGGAGGGGAGACCCAGTACTTC.

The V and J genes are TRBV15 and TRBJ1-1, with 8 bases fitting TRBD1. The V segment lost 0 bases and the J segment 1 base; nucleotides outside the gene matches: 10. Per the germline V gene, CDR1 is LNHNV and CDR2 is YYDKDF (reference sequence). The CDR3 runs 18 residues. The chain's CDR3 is CATSREGALRGRNTEAFF. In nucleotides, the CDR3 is TGTGCCACCAGCAGAGAAGGGGCCCTCAGGGGGCGGAACACTGAAGCTTTCTTT.

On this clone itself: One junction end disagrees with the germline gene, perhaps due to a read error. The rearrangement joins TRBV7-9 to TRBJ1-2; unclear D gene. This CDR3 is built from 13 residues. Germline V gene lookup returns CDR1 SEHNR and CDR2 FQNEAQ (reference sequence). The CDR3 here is CASSLAENYGYTF. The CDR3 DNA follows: TGTGCCAGCAGCCTAGCGGAGAACTATGGCTACACCTTC.

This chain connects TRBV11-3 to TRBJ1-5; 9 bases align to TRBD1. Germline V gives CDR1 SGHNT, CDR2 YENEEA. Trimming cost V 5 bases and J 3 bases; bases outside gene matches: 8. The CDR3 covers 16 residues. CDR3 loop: CASSRTGTGTNQPQHF. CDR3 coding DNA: TGTGCCAGCAGCCGTACCGGGACAGGGACCAATCAGCCCCAGCATTTT.

CDR3 amino acids: CASSQDTSEQFF. The CDR3, as DNA: TGTGCCAGCAGCCAAGATACTAGTGAGCAGTTCTTC. This sequence joins TRBV4-2 and TRBJ2-1; D is perhaps TRBD2 (5 bases). The germline CDR1 and CDR2 sequences are LGHNA and YNFKEQ. V was trimmed by 0 bases and J by 9 bases, leaving 6 bases between them. This CDR3 has 12 amino acids.

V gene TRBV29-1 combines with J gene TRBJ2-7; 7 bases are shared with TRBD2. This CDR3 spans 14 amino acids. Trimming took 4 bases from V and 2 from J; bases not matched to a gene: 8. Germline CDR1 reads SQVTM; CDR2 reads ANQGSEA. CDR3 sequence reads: CSVGLAVVPYEQYF. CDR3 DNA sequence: TGCAGCGTTGGTCTAGCGGTAGTCCCCTACGAGCAGTACTTC.

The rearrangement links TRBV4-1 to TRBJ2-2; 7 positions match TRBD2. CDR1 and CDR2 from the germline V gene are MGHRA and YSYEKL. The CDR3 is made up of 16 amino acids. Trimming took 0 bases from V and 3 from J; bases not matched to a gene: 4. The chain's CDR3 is CASSQEGGGDTGELFF. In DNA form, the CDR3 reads TGCGCCAGCAGCCAAGAAGGCGGGGGTGACACCGGGGAGCTGTTTTTT.

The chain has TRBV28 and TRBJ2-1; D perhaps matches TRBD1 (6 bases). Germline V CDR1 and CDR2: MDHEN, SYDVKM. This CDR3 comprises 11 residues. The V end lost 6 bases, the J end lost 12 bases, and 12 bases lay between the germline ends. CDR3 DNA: TGTGCCAGCAGCTTGCAGGGGCCGCAGTTCTTC. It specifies CASSLQGPQFF.